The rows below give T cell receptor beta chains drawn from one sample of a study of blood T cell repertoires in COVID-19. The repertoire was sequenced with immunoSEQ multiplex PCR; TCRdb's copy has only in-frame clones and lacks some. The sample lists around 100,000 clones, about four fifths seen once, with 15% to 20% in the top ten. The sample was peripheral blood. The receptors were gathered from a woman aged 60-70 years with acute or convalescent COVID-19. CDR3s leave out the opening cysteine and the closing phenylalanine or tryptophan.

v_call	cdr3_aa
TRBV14	ASSQEGDRRFRTQY
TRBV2	ASSINRLAGGNNEQF
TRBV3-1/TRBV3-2	ASRRGGVTEAF
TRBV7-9	ASSLVPGSYEQY
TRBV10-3	AISGSQGDDTEAF
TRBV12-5	ASGLVEETEAF
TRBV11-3	ASSFRRGGRSDTQY
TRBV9	ASSPPGSNQPQH
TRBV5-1	ASSSTGTGTSDTQY
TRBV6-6	ASRSVMNTEAF
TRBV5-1	ASSFGDRENEKLF
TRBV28	ASSLTGYENIQY
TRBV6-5	ASTKGPGVFGYT
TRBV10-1	ASSESTGIGTDTQY
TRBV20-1	SASRGGSGNTIY
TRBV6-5	ASSITEGTEAF
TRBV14	ASSQGTGEYGYT
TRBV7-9	ASSSWDRNTGELF
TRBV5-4	ASSSKRGAAYEQF
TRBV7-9	ASRQTNSPLH
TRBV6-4	ASRQQGSGGSPLH
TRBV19	ASSIRGFSYEQY
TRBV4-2	ASSSDRPY
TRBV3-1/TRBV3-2	ASSPLGAFTGYT
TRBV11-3	ASSLGRGRGNEQF
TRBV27	ASSRTGAGYGYT
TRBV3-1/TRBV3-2	ASSQLAGGAVDTQY
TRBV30	AFRAGGTETQY
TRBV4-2	ASSQMDRARIEQY
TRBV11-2	ASSLVPGQGLYEQY
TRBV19	ASSMRGASHNQPQH
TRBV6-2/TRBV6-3	ASSREVFSYEQY
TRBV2	ASSADTNTGELF
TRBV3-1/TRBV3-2	ASSQGAGGNTEAF
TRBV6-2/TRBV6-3	ASSYGGSYNSPLH
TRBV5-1	ASSPGTDSTNEKLF
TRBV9	ASNEGPGQSEKLF
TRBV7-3	ASSPSDRTYGYT
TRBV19	ASRRNSPLH
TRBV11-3	ASSLDQRLVIQY
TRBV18	ASSPGQGDEKLF
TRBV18	ASSPQGQVGSPLH
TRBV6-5	ASTWTANTEAF
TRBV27	ASRAGALRNEQF
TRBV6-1	ASSESRGKTEAF
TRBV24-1	ATSDLETRRF